This T cell receptor beta chain was retrieved from a study of blood T cell repertoires in COVID-19. Study context: Spain, Italy and the United States supplied samples that represented acute and convalescent COVID-19. In each case, the material was cDNA or gDNA derived from T cells, B-cell-depleted T cells, or PBMCs.

Trimming cost V 2 bases and J 7 bases, with 5 bases left between them. There are 12 residues in the CDR3. As processed by the authors: Amplification from reference gene primers served as the basis for estimated nucleated cell counts. This table comes from immunoSEQ multiplex PCR, and its TCRdb copy is limited to in-frame clones, with some not included. V and J calls and clone size come straight from that table; D and trimming were deduced from the DNA. The sample consists of around 260,000 clones, approximately 89% of them appearing once. The J gene is TRBJ2-2, the V gene TRBV12-3 or TRBV12-4; D is undetermined. This sequence was found in a man between 40 and 49 years old who had recovered from COVID-19. Material for sequencing was peripheral blood. The CDR3 here is CASSLFGGELFF. The CDR3 DNA sequence: TGTGCCAGCAGTTTATTCGGCGGGGAGCTGTTTTTT.